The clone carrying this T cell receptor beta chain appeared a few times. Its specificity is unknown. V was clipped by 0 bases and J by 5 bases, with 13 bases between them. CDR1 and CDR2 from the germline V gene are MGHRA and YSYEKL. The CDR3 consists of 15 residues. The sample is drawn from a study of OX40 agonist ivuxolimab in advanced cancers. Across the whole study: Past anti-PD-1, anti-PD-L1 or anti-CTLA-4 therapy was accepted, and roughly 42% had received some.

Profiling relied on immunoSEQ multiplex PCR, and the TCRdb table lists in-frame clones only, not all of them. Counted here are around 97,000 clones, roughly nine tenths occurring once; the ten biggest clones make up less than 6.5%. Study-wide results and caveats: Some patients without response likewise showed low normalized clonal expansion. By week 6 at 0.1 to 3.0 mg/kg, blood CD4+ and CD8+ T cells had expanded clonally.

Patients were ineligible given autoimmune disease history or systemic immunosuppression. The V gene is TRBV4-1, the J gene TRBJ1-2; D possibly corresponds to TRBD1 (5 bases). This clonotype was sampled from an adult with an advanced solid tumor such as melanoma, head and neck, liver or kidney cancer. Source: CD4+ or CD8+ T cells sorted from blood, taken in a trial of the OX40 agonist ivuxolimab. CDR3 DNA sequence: TGCGCCAGCAGCCAAGAGCGGGGGGTCGATTATGGCTACACCTTC. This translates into CASSQERGVDYGYTF.